The clone carrying this T cell receptor beta chain was seen a few times. Per germline, CDR1 SNHLY and CDR2 FYNNEI. V shed 6 bases and J shed 1 base, with 9 bases lying between them. This CDR3 is built from 13 residues. This sample stems from a study of OX40 agonist ivuxolimab in advanced cancers. Assay: immunoSEQ multiplex PCR; the TCRdb copy retains only in-frame clones and omits some. The sample holds about 58,000 clones; approximately 88% are singletons and the top ten take approximately 0.61%. The source material was CD4+ or CD8+ T cells sorted from blood, sampled in a trial of the OX40 agonist ivuxolimab. The V and J genes are TRBV2 and TRBJ1-1; TRBD1 is a possible D gene (6 bases). The sequence came from an adult with an advanced solid tumor such as melanoma, head and neck, liver or kidney cancer. Here the CDR3 reads CASRSTGNTEAFF. In nucleotides, the CDR3 is TGTGCCAGCAGGTCGACAGGGAACACTGAAGCTTTCTTT.